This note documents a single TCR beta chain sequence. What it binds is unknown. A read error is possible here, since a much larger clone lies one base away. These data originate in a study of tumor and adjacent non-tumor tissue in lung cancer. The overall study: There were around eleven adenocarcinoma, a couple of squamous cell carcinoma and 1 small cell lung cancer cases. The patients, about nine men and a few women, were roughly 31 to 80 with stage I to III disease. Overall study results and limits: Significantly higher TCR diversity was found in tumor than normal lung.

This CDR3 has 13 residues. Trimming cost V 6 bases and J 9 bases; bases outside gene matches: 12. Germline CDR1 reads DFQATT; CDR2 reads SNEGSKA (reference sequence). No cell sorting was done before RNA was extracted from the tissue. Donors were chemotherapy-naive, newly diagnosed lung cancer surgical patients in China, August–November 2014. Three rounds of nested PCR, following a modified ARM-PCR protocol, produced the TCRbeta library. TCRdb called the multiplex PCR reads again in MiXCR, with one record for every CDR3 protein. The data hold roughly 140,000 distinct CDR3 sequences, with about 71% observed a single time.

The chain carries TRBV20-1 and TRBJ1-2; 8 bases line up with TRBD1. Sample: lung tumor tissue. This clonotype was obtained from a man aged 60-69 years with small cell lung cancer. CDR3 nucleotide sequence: TGCAGTGCCCCCCCAGGGGGCGGTTATCGCTACACCTTC. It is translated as CSAPPGGGYRYTF.